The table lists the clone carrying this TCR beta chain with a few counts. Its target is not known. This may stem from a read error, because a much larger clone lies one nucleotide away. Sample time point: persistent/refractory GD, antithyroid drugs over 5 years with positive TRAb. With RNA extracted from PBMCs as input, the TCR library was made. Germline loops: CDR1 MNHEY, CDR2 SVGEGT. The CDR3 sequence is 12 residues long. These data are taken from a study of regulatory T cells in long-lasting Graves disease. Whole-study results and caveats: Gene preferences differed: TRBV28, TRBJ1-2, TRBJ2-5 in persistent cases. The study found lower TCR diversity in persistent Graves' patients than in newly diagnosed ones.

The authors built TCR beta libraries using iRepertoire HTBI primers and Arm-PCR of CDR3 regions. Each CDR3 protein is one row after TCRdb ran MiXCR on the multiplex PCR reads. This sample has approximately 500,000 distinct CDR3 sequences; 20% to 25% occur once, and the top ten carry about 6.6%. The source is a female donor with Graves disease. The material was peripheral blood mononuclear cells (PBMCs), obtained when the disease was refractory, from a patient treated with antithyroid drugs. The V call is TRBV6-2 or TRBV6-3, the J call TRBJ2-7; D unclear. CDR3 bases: TGTGCCAGCAGTCACTCCCTCTACGAGCAGTACTTC. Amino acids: CASSHSLYEQYF.